The T cell receptor (beta chain) under discussion was sequenced for a study of neurological immune-mediated disorders. Overall study findings and caveats: Whereas HTLV-1-associated myelopathy showed the most TCR clonal expansion, multiple sclerosis showed the least, with levels below those of healthy controls. No CDR3 amino acid sequences were shared by expanded clones across subjects, suggesting private repertoires in all groups. One related-CDR3 cluster, identified by phylogenetic grouping, held the repertoires of 18 of 34 multiple sclerosis patients and was a possible signature.

The table lists this clonotype with many counts. Its target is unknown. TCRdb redid the calling of the 5' RACE reads with MiXCR, one entry per CDR3 protein. The sample lists over 35,000 distinct CDR3 sequences; roughly 2.5% were seen once. Germline assignment: CDR1 SGHAT and CDR2 FQNNGV. CDR3 size: 12 residues. Trimming stripped 5 bases from V and 0 bases from J, with 4 bases between. This clonotype was sampled from a man between 45 and 60 years old with multiple sclerosis. The rearrangement uses TRBV11-2 and TRBJ2-5; D remains ambiguous. The sample comprised PBMCs. Here the CDR3 reads CASSPYQETQYF. The CDR3 bases are TGTGCCAGCAGCCCGTACCAAGAGACCCAGTACTTC. Complete variable domain (other parts from reference TRBV11-2 and TRBJ2-5): EAGVAQSPRYKIIEKRQSVAFWCNPISGHATLYWYQQILGQGPKLLIQFQNNGVVDDSQLPKDRFSAERLKGVDSTLKIQPAKLEDSAVYLCASSPYQETQYFGPGTRLLVL.